This passage covers 30 T cell receptor beta chains from one sample sequenced in a study of blood T cells in healthy people across ages. Using a J-beta primer mix together with a sample-barcoded 5' primer, a second PCR was run for roughly 7 to 12 cycles. MiXCR was run by TCRdb on the 5' RACE reads, yielding one entry per CDR3 protein. This sample has around 970,000 distinct CDR3 sequences; just over 50% occur once, and the top ten carry around a fifth. The sequenced sample was blood. These receptors were collected from a woman aged 55-69 years in good health.

Note on this clonotype: At one boundary the junction diverges from the germline segment, which might be a read error. The chain carries TRBV25-1 and TRBJ2-4; D is undetermined. In germline, CDR1 is MGHDK, CDR2 SYGVNS. The CDR3 spans 13 residues. This chain's CDR3 is CANSYRELGIQYF. The CDR3 region has the DNA TGTGCCAACAGTTATCGAGAGCTGGGCATTCAGTACTTC.

Comment on this clonotype: At one of its ends the junction is not consistent with the germline gene, which may arise from a read error. This chain connects TRBV3-1 to TRBJ2-2, with a tentative D call TRBD2 (6 bases). The CDR3 totals 13 residues. Germline CDR1 and CDR2: LGHDT and YNNKEL (reference sequence). The CDR3 coding sequence is TGTGCCAGCAGCAACGCGGGGACCGGAGAGCTGTTTTTT. Residues: CASSNAGTGELFF.

V usage is TRBV20-1 and J usage is TRBJ2-1; a possible D gene is TRBD2 (6 bases). Trimming stripped 0 bases from V and 15 bases from J, with 12 bases between. The CDR3 consists of 11 residues. Looked up from germline, CDR1 is DFQATT and CDR2 is SNEGSKA (reference sequence). The CDR3 nucleotides are TGCAGTGCTAGAGAAGAGACTAGACTGTTCTTC. Translating gives CSAREETRLFF.

This sequence joins TRBV18 and TRBJ2-7; 7 positions agree with TRBD1. The ends lost 5 bases at V and 2 bases at J; junction bases unmatched: 6. Germline V gene sequence: CDR1 KGHSH, CDR2 LQKENI. The CDR3 spans 14 residues. The CDR3 bases are TGTGCCAGCTCATCCACGGGACAGACCTACGAGCAGTACTTC. This codes for CASSSTGQTYEQYF.

The chain recombines TRBV20-1 with TRBJ2-5, with TRBD2 identical over 9 bases. The CDR3 covers 15 residues. Germline V gene data show CDR1 as DFQATT and CDR2 as SNEGSKA (reference sequence). V shed 6 bases and J 2 bases; nucleotides not matched to a gene: 10. The CDR3, as DNA: TGCAGTGCCCGACATAGCGGGAGCGTACAAGAGACCCAGTACTTC. Translation: CSARHSGSVQETQYF.

This sequence joins TRBV7-9 and TRBJ2-7; possible D gene TRBD2, 6 bases. Near its end, the DNA agrees better with TRBJ2-5, so the J call may be wrong. Germline V gene lookup returns CDR1 SEHNR and CDR2 FQNEAQ (reference sequence). The CDR3 length is 15 residues. The DNA of the CDR3 is TGTGCCAGCAGCTCAGTCGGTGACGGGGGAGAGACCCAGTACTTC. Amino acids: CASSSVGDGGETQYF.

This sequence joins TRBV7-9 and TRBJ1-2, with D perhaps TRBD1 (6 bases). Germline-derived CDR1 and CDR2 are SEHNR and FQNEAQ (reference sequence). This CDR3 spans 13 amino acids. Trimming removed 5 bases from V and 6 bases from J, with 13 bases in between. DNA for the CDR3: TGTGCCAGCAGCCAACAGGGTCCGGATGGCTACACCTTC. Translated, it gives CASSQQGPDGYTF.

J is TRBJ1-6 and V is TRBV6-5, with TRBD1 as a possible D gene (6 bases). The V gene's germline CDR1 is MNHEY and CDR2 SVGAGI. V was pared by 4 bases and J by 9 bases, with 10 bases between. This CDR3 is built from 13 residues. As DNA, the CDR3 is TGTGCCAGCAGTTGGACAGTACCTTCACCCCTCCACTTT. Translated, it gives CASSWTVPSPLHF.

This clonotype was detected only a few times. This sequence joins TRBV20-1 and TRBJ2-7; no definite D call. The germline V gene has CDR1 DFQATT and CDR2 SNEGSKA (reference sequence). The V and J ends lost 6 bases and 2 bases respectively, with 11 bases between them. The CDR3 spans 12 residues. CDR3 sequence: CSAPPGTYEQYF. CDR3 nucleotides: TGCAGTGCCCCCCCCGGCACCTACGAGCAGTACTTC.

This chain connects TRBV10-1 to TRBJ2-7; 8 bases match TRBD1. The CDR3 loop spans 15 amino acids. The V and J ends lost 6 bases and 3 bases, in that order; junction bases with no gene match: 10. Germline lookup yields CDR1 WNHNN and CDR2 SYGVQD (reference sequence). CDR3 sequence reads: CASRGPGGADYEQYF. CDR3 coding DNA: TGCGCCAGCAGGGGACCAGGGGGCGCCGACTACGAGCAGTACTTC.

This clonotype was detected a few times. CDR3 nucleotides: TGTGCCAGCAGCCAAGGACGGGGGGGGGTCCTCTCCTACGAGCAGTACTTC. This codes for CASSQGRGGVLSYEQYF. The V and J genes are TRBV4-2 and TRBJ2-7; 8 bases agree with TRBD2. CDR1 and CDR2 from the germline V gene are LGHNA and YNFKEQ. The CDR3 spans 17 residues. V lost 1 base and J lost 0; bases outside the gene matches: 8.

This sequence joins TRBV21-1 and TRBJ2-7; the table's D call, TRBD1, was not checked against the DNA. TRBV21-1 is described as a pseudogene. CDR3 length: 16 residues. CDR3 loop: CASSVPVGMNLGEQYF. CDR3 coding DNA: TGTGCCAGCAGCGTTCCCGTTGGGATGAACTTAGGCGAGCAGTACTTC.

Only a few counts were recorded for this clonotype. The rearrangement joins TRBV27 to TRBJ2-5, with D possibly TRBD2 on 5 matching bases. The germline V gene encodes CDR1 MNHEY and CDR2 SMNVEV (reference sequence). Trimming left V 0 bases short and J 5 bases short, with 10 bases between. The CDR3 contains 14 residues. CDR3 amino acids: CASSLSNRGETQYF. The DNA of the CDR3 is TGTGCCAGCAGTTTATCGAACAGAGGGGAGACCCAGTACTTC.

This clonotype came up a few times. The chain has TRBV6-2 or TRBV6-3 and TRBJ2-7; a possible D gene is TRBD2 (6 bases). This CDR3 spans 16 amino acids. From germline, CDR1 is MNHEY and CDR2 SVGEGT. Trimming took 6 bases from V and 3 from J, leaving 21 bases between them. DNA of the CDR3: TGTGCCAGCAGGGCGGCGGGGATTCGGGGAAGCTACGAGCAGTACTTC. Protein: CASRAAGIRGSYEQYF.

The chain combines TRBV12-3 or TRBV12-4 with TRBJ2-1; 10 bases are shared with TRBD1. Trimming took 5 bases from V and 6 from J; bases not matched to a gene: 4. There are 14 residues in the CDR3. CDR3 region: CASSPGTGVNEQFF. The CDR3 DNA reads as TGTGCCAGCAGTCCCGGGACAGGGGTCAATGAGCAGTTCTTC.

The chain carries TRBV30 and TRBJ1-1; D gene ambiguous. Trimming removed 3 bases from V and 0 bases from J, with 11 bases in between. Germline V gene data show CDR1 as GTSNPN and CDR2 as SVGIG (reference sequence). The CDR3 covers 14 residues. The CDR3 spells CAWSATPLNTEAFF. CDR3 nucleotide sequence: TGTGCCTGGAGCGCGACACCCTTGAACACTGAAGCTTTCTTT.

J is TRBJ1-1 and V is TRBV5-1; 9 bases align to TRBD1. The CDR3 is 16 residues long. V trimming: 3 bases; J trimming: 3 bases; junction bases outside the gene matches: 9. Looked up from germline, CDR1 is SGHRS and CDR2 is YFSETQ. The chain's CDR3 is CASSSFRDREYTEAFF. CDR3 DNA: TGCGCCAGCAGCTCATTCCGGGACAGGGAATACACTGAAGCTTTCTTT.

J is TRBJ2-1 and V is TRBV12-3 or TRBV12-4; 8 bases are a match to TRBD2. The CDR3 contains 15 residues. V trimming: 3 bases; J trimming: 8 bases; junction bases outside the gene matches: 9. CDR3 nucleotides: TGTGCCAGCAGTTTGTTTCGGGAGGGGCGGGATGAGCAGTTCTTC. It is translated as CASSLFREGRDEQFF.

This chain joins TRBV6-5 and TRBJ2-5; TRBD2 agrees at 10 bases. Near its end, the DNA agrees better with TRBJ2-7, so the J call may be wrong. The CDR3 is 16 amino acids. Germline V lookup: CDR1 MNHEY, CDR2 SVGAGI. CDR3: CASSSPDLAGVGEQYF. The CDR3 DNA reads as TGTGCCAGCAGTTCCCCGGATCTAGCGGGAGTCGGCGAGCAGTACTTC.

The gene calls are TRBV20-1 and TRBJ2-1; 8 nucleotides align to TRBD2. The CDR3 covers 15 residues. Germline trimming cut 6 bases from V and 2 bases from J; bases unmatched to any gene: 9. Germline V gene data show CDR1 as DFQATT and CDR2 as SNEGSKA (reference sequence). CDR3 in DNA: TGCAGTGCAACTGCCCTCGGGAGGGCCTACAATGAGCAGTTCTTC. This encodes CSATALGRAYNEQFF.

V and J are TRBV6-1 and TRBJ2-5, with a tentative D call TRBD1 (6 bases). The CDR3 has 13 residues. In germline, CDR1 is MNHNS, CDR2 SASEGT. The V end lost 5 bases, the J end lost 5 bases, and 12 bases lay between the germline ends. DNA for the CDR3: TGTGCCAGCAGTACAGGGTTTAGGGAGACCCAGTACTTC. Translated: CASSTGFRETQYF.

The chain links TRBV24-1 to TRBJ2-7, with 11 bases identical to TRBD1. The DNA matches TRBJ2-4 better at its end, which makes the J call doubtful. This CDR3 is 17 amino acids long. Germline V gives CDR1 KGHDR, CDR2 SFDVKD. The CDR3 region is CATSSGGTGGYRNIQYF. The CDR3 DNA sequence: TGTGCCACCAGCAGTGGGGGGACAGGGGGGTATAGAAACATTCAGTACTTC.

This clonotype showed up just once. The V and J genes are TRBV28 and TRBJ2-5, with 12 bases that match TRBD2. The J call is in doubt because the DNA end fits TRBJ2-7 better. The CDR3 has 18 amino acids. Germline CDR1 MDHEN, CDR2 SYDVKM. CDR3 residues: CASFGNMRLAGARGEQYF. The CDR3 DNA reads TGTGCCAGCTTTGGGAACATGCGACTAGCGGGAGCTCGTGGCGAGCAGTACTTC.

The CDR3 DNA reads as TGTGCCAGCGGAATGGGACCGCCTTTGGGGACTGAAGCTTTCTTT. Its translation: CASGMGPPLGTEAFF. The rearrangement links TRBV7-3 to TRBJ1-1, with D possibly matching TRBD1 (5 bases). CDR1 is SGHTA and CDR2 is FQGTGA in the germline V gene. This CDR3 comprises 15 residues. V was shortened by 8 bases and J by 5 bases, with 21 bases between the two germline ends.

The CDR3 is CSARVPGVSSYEQYF. Here the CDR3 DNA reads TGCAGTGCTAGAGTCCCGGGGGTAAGCTCCTACGAGCAGTACTTC. The chain joins TRBV20-1 to TRBJ2-7; maybe TRBD2 (6 bases). This CDR3 contains 15 residues. Trimming pared 1 base from V and 0 bases from J, leaving 13 bases between. Germline V gene lookup returns CDR1 DFQATT and CDR2 SNEGSKA (reference sequence).

There are a few counts of this clonotype. For the CDR3, the DNA is TGCAGTGCCCGAAGAGGCGGGCTCGGGGACATTCAGTACTTC. This sequence encodes CSARRGGLGDIQYF. This chain joins TRBV20-1 and TRBJ2-7; weak D call: TRBD2 (5 bases). The J call may be faulty, since TRBJ2-4 better matches the DNA end. CDR3 length equals 14 residues. Per germline, CDR1 DFQATT and CDR2 SNEGSKA (reference sequence).

The chain is built from TRBV7-2 and TRBJ1-2; D unclear. V shed 0 bases and J shed 2 bases, with 10 bases lying between them. This CDR3 contains 15 residues. Germline V gives CDR1 SGHTA, CDR2 FQGNSA. In nucleotides, the CDR3 is TGTGCCAGCAGCTTAGCGACGGGAGGAAACTATGGCTACACCTTC. This translates into CASSLATGGNYGYTF.

The genes are TRBV28 and TRBJ2-7; D not certain. Deletions cut 6 bases from V and 4 bases from J, with 16 bases between. CDR3 length: 14 residues. Germline V gene sequence: CDR1 MDHEN, CDR2 SYDVKM. The CDR3 reads CASRPHGAGYEQYF. The DNA of the CDR3 is TGTGCCAGCAGGCCCCATGGTGCCGGTTACGAGCAGTACTTC.

The J gene is TRBJ2-3, the V gene TRBV7-2; a possible D gene is TRBD2 (6 bases). The CDR3 is 15 residues long. Deletions cut 3 bases from V and 0 bases from J, with 10 bases between. Germline lookup yields CDR1 SGHTA and CDR2 FQGNSA. As DNA, the CDR3 is TGTGCCAGCAGCTTCGGGAGAGTGAGCACAGATACGCAGTATTTT. Amino acid sequence: CASSFGRVSTDTQYF.

This clonotype was detected only a few times. For the CDR3, the DNA is TGTGCCAGCAGTTTATTGTTCGGGAGGGAGACCCAGTACTTC. Protein: CASSLLFGRETQYF. The chain employs TRBV27 and TRBJ2-7; TRBD2 matches at 7 bases. The J call may be incorrect, as the DNA end agrees better with TRBJ2-5. This CDR3 is 14 amino acids long. Germline V lookup: CDR1 MNHEY, CDR2 SMNVEV (reference sequence).